These 22 T cell receptor beta chains share one sample of origin, sequenced in a study of T cell clones after liver transplantation. The data were produced by immunoSEQ multiplex PCR, yet TCRdb's version contains in-frame clones alone and is incomplete. The table records under 150,000 clones, roughly nine tenths of them present only once. Sequenced material: CD4+ T cells from blood, taken 12 months after liver transplant. The origin of the receptors is a human patient who received a liver transplant. Some T cells may be transferred from the graft donor.

The rearrangement links TRBV5-1 to TRBJ2-7, with D maybe TRBD1 (6 bases). The length of the CDR3 is 17 residues. Trimming took 3 bases from V and 1 from J, leaving 20 bases between them. Looked up from germline, CDR1 is SGHRS and CDR2 is YFSETQ. The CDR3 spells CASSYLSTGLGSYEQYF. CDR3 DNA: TGCGCCAGCAGCTACCTAAGTACAGGGCTGGGTTCCTACGAGCAGTACTTC.

This clone has a handful of counts. The V gene is TRBV5-1, the J gene TRBJ2-3, with 7 nucleotides matching TRBD1. The CDR3 loop spans 15 amino acids. CDR1 and CDR2 from the germline V gene are SGHRS and YFSETQ. The J segment lost 1 base and the V segment lost 8 bases, leaving 10 bases of the junction unmatched. The CDR3 is CASTTGELGTDTQYF. The CDR3 DNA sequence: TGCGCCAGTACTACAGGGGAATTGGGCACAGATACGCAGTATTTT.

The chain combines TRBV30 with TRBJ1-1; D unresolved. Trimming took 2 bases from V and 3 from J, leaving 4 bases between them. The CDR3 loop spans 11 amino acids. Germline V gene data show CDR1 as GTSNPN and CDR2 as SVGIG (reference sequence). CDR3 sequence reads: CAWSSDTEAFF. The CDR3 DNA sequence: TGTGCCTGGAGTTCGGACACTGAAGCTTTCTTT. Complete variable domain (other parts from reference TRBV30 and TRBJ1-1): SQTIHQWPATLVQPVGSPLSLECTVEGTSNPNLYWYRQAAGRGLQLLFYSVGIGQISSEVPQNLSASRPQDRQFILSSKKLLLSDSGFYLCAWSSDTEAFFGQGTRLTVV.

V usage is TRBV2 and J usage is TRBJ1-4; 8 bases align to TRBD1. Trimming removed 5 bases from V and 7 bases from J; junction bases left unmatched: 6. Germline V gives CDR1 SNHLY, CDR2 FYNNEI. This CDR3 contains 14 residues. CDR3 residues: CASSPDRVGEKLFF. CDR3 sequence (DNA): TGTGCCAGCAGTCCGGACAGGGTGGGTGAAAAACTGTTTTTT.

This clone has just a few counts. V and J are TRBV7-6 and TRBJ2-1, with 13 bases identical to TRBD2. The V gene's germline CDR1 is SGHVS and CDR2 FNYEAQ. The CDR3 is 17 amino acids. V was pared by 5 bases and J by 4 bases, with 8 bases of the junction left unmatched. The CDR3 spells CASSRGLAGVVYNEQFF. The CDR3 DNA follows: TGTGCCAGCAGCCGCGGACTAGCGGGAGTCGTTTACAATGAGCAGTTCTTC.

The genes are TRBV29-1 and TRBJ2-7; D may be TRBD2 (6 bases). Germline CDR1 and CDR2: SQVTM and ANQGSEA. Trimming shortened V by 4 bases and J by 4 bases, and 26 bases separated the two germline ends. The CDR3 is 17 amino acids. This CDR3 is CSVVLWRLAMNSYEQYF. DNA for the CDR3: TGCAGCGTTGTTTTGTGGCGGCTAGCGATGAATTCGTACGAGCAGTACTTC.

The chain carries TRBV5-1 and TRBJ1-1; no clear D. V lost 0 bases, J lost 1 base, and 7 bases lay in between. There are 14 residues in the CDR3. Germline V CDR1 and CDR2: SGHRS, YFSETQ. The CDR3 DNA is TGCGCCAGCAGCTTGGCCGCAGAGAACACTGAAGCTTTCTTT. The encoded protein is CASSLAAENTEAFF.

The rearrangement uses TRBV6-5 and TRBJ2-1; TRBD1 might be the D (6 bases). Germline V gene lookup returns CDR1 MNHEY and CDR2 SVGAGI. This CDR3 region has 15 residues. Trimming left V 2 bases short and J 6 bases short, with 14 bases between. The CDR3 nucleotides read TGTGCCAGCAGTTACGCAGGGGCCCACCCCAATGAGCAGTTCTTC. This translates into CASSYAGAHPNEQFF.

J is TRBJ2-2 and V is TRBV2, with D tentatively TRBD1 (5 bases). Deletions cut 3 bases from V and 5 bases from J, with 10 bases between. The CDR3 has 14 amino acids. The germline V gene encodes CDR1 SNHLY and CDR2 FYNNEI. The CDR3 loop is CASSEAGWTGELFF. Written as DNA, the CDR3 is TGTGCCAGCAGTGAGGCAGGGTGGACCGGGGAGCTGTTTTTT.

This chain joins TRBV28 and TRBJ2-5; perhaps TRBD2 as D (5 bases). Germline CDR1 is MDHEN and CDR2 is SYDVKM. The CDR3 loop spans 14 amino acids. V lost 2 bases and J lost 4, with 11 bases in between. The CDR3 loop reads CASSLSGWRETQYF. CDR3 coding DNA: TGTGCCAGCAGTTTAAGCGGTTGGAGAGAGACCCAGTACTTC.

This sequence joins TRBV29-1 and TRBJ2-6; D remains ambiguous. This CDR3 has 14 amino acids. V was clipped by 0 bases and J by 1 base, with 4 bases between them. Germline CDR1 is SQVTM and CDR2 is ANQGSEA. In DNA, the CDR3 is TGCAGCGTTGAAGAAGGGTCTGGGGCCAACGTCCTGACTTTC. Its protein is CSVEEGSGANVLTF.

A single count supports this clone. The V gene is TRBV7-2, the J gene TRBJ2-1, with a possible D match to TRBD1 (5 bases). The CDR3 loop spans 18 amino acids. Trimming cost V 5 bases and J 4 bases, with 24 bases left between them. Germline V gene data show CDR1 as SGHTA and CDR2 as FQGNSA. The CDR3 loop is CASSRRGAEIVPYNEQFF. The CDR3 DNA reads TGTGCCAGCAGCCGCCGTGGGGCGGAGATCGTCCCGTACAATGAGCAGTTCTTC.

The J gene is TRBJ2-2, the V gene TRBV6-6; a weak D match, TRBD1 (6 bases). The CDR3 totals 16 residues. V gave up 2 bases and J gave up 6 bases, with 16 bases separating them. Germline lookup yields CDR1 MNHNY and CDR2 SVGAGI (reference sequence). CDR3 region: CASSYGGRGRSGELFF. CDR3 DNA: TGTGCCAGCAGTTACGGAGGCAGGGGCCGGTCCGGGGAGCTGTTTTTT.

The table lists this clone with a count of one. As DNA, the CDR3 is TGTGCCAGCAGGTACACAGGGAGCAATGAGCAGTTCTTC. Amino acid sequence: CASRYTGSNEQFF. The chain links TRBV2 to TRBJ2-1, with D tentatively TRBD1 (6 bases). The CDR3 covers 13 residues. The V gene lost 6 bases and the J gene lost 6 bases, with 12 bases spanning the gap. Germline CDR1 is SNHLY and CDR2 is FYNNEI.

V is TRBV4-3 and J is TRBJ1-2; 7 bases are a match to TRBD1. This CDR3 contains 14 residues. Trimming at V came to 1 base and at J to 5 bases, leaving 4 bases not matched to a gene. Germline values: CDR1 LGHNA, CDR2 YSLEER. CDR3 protein: CASSQGQGGYGYTF. The CDR3 nucleotides are TGCGCCAGCAGCCAAGGACAGGGCGGATATGGCTACACCTTC.

The rearrangement uses TRBV18 and TRBJ2-1, with 11 bases matching TRBD2. V was clipped by 6 bases and J by 7 bases; unmatched bases: 8. This CDR3 is 15 amino acids long. Per the germline V gene, CDR1 is KGHSH and CDR2 is LQKENI. Here the CDR3 DNA reads TGTGCCAGCTCCGGGACTAGCGGCTTGGGGAATGAGCAGTTCTTC. Its protein product is CASSGTSGLGNEQFF.

The CDR3 loop reads CARPRDRSISEAFF. The CDR3 DNA is TGTGCCAGACCCCGGGACAGGTCGATCTCTGAAGCTTTCTTT. The chain is built from TRBV7-9 and TRBJ1-1; TRBD1 aligns across 8 bases. Germline CDR1 SEHNR, CDR2 FQNEAQ (reference sequence). This CDR3 contains 14 residues. V was clipped by 9 bases and J by 6 bases; unmatched bases: 12.

The chain joins TRBV15 to TRBJ2-3; TRBD2 might be the D (6 bases). This CDR3 comprises 15 residues. Looked up from germline, CDR1 is LNHNV and CDR2 is YYDKDF (reference sequence). The V and J ends lost 5 bases and 4 bases respectively, with 16 bases between them. CDR3 loop: CATSERRRDPDTQYF. In DNA form, the CDR3 reads TGTGCCACCAGCGAGAGGAGGCGGGACCCAGATACGCAGTATTTT. Based on the CDR3 plus reference TRBV15 and TRBJ2-3, the full variable domain is DAMVIQNPRYQVTQFGKPVTLSCSQTLNHNVMYWYQQKSSQAPKLLFHYYDKDFNNEADTPDNFQSRRPNTSFCFLDIRSPGLGDTAMYLCATSERRRDPDTQYFGPGTRLTVL.

This clone came up once. The chain links TRBV27 to TRBJ1-1, with 8 nucleotides matching TRBD1. The CDR3 is 15 residues long. The V and J ends lost 4 bases and 0 bases, in that order; junction bases with no gene match: 4. Germline CDR1 reads MNHEY; CDR2 reads SMNVEV (reference sequence). The DNA for the CDR3 is TGTGCCAGCAGTTCGGGACAGGCCTTGAACACTGAAGCTTTCTTT. Its translation: CASSSGQALNTEAFF.

V usage is TRBV28 and J usage is TRBJ2-7; no reliable D call. The CDR3 totals 15 residues. Germline V lookup: CDR1 MDHEN, CDR2 SYDVKM. The germline V and J ends were trimmed by 6 bases and 3 bases, with 18 bases remaining between them. The CDR3 DNA follows: TGTGCCAGCAGCCTAGTGATGGGCCTCGTCTACGAGCAGTACTTC. It specifies CASSLVMGLVYEQYF.

This sequence joins TRBV5-1 and TRBJ1-1; D is unresolved. Germline V gene lookup returns CDR1 SGHRS and CDR2 YFSETQ. This CDR3 is built from 14 residues. V was pared by 4 bases and J by 0 bases, with 10 bases between. CDR3 in amino acids: CASSPWTVNTEAFF. CDR3 sequence (DNA): TGCGCCAGCAGCCCTTGGACGGTGAACACTGAAGCTTTCTTT.

Concerning this clone: In the same sample, other DNA sequences code for this CDR3. This rearrangement joins TRBV5-1 to TRBJ1-4, with D perhaps matching TRBD1 (5 bases). This CDR3 spans 15 amino acids. Trimming removed 0 bases at V and 3 bases at J, with 9 bases between. Germline-derived CDR1 and CDR2 are SGHRS and YFSETQ. The CDR3 here is CASSLAGLANEKLFF. In nucleotides, the CDR3 is TGCGCCAGCAGCTTGGCGGGGCTAGCTAATGAAAAACTGTTTTTT.